The 4 T cell receptor beta chains presented below share a single source sample, sequenced in a study of CD4 T cells in relation to SARS-CoV-2 and coronaviruses. CD4+ T cells from unexposed donors were obtained before the COVID-19 pandemic (2011-2018). Clones were sequenced by immunoSEQ multiplex PCR, and TCRdb holds only the in-frame ones, with some missing. The profile covers about 70,000 clones, with 87% appearing a single time and over 1.5% taken by the ten largest. The sequencing input was memory CD4+ T cells from PBMCs. These TCRs come from a human donor in good health.

J is TRBJ2-5 and V is TRBV7-2; 9 bases are shared with TRBD2. Trimming removed 1 base from V and 4 bases from J; junction bases left unmatched: 7. The CDR3 is 16 residues long. Germline V CDR1 and CDR2: SGHTA, FQGNSA. CDR3 in amino acids: CASSLVAGGTRETQYF. The CDR3 nucleotides read TGTGCCAGCAGCTTAGTTGCGGGGGGGACACGAGAGACCCAGTACTTC.

The V gene is TRBV28, the J gene TRBJ2-3; 10 bases align to TRBD2. Germline V gene sequence: CDR1 MDHEN, CDR2 SYDVKM. The CDR3 is 15 amino acids. V was clipped by 4 bases and J by 5 bases; unmatched bases: 6. The CDR3 sequence: CASSSASGSGDTQYF. CDR3 coding DNA: TGTGCCAGCAGTTCCGCTAGCGGGAGTGGAGATACGCAGTATTTT.

This chain uses TRBV6-4 with TRBJ2-3, with D perhaps matching TRBD2 (5 bases). The CDR3 consists of 16 residues. Germline CDR1 reads MRHNA; CDR2 reads SNTAGT. The V and J ends lost 4 bases and 0 bases respectively, with 14 bases between them. The CDR3 DNA is TGTGCCAGCAGTGCCCTCCCTGGAGGTAGCACAGATACGCAGTATTTT. Its protein product is CASSALPGGSTDTQYF.

The chain recombines TRBV29-1 with TRBJ2-5, with unresolved D. Per the germline V gene, CDR1 is SQVTM and CDR2 is ANQGSEA. Deletions cut 4 bases from V and 0 bases from J, with 3 bases between. The CDR3 has 11 amino acids. CDR3 DNA sequence: TGCAGCGTTGGGTACCAAGAGACCCAGTACTTC. It specifies CSVGYQETQYF.